One and the same sample provided the 2 T cell receptor beta chains below, sequenced in a study of blood T cell repertoires in COVID-19. Method: immunoSEQ multiplex PCR; TCRdb's copy keeps in-frame clones and lacks some. The table lists 310,000 or so clones, about 85% of them singletons. Sequenced material: PBMCs or T cells enriched from blood (not recorded which). These TCRs come from a woman in her thirties who had recovered from COVID-19.

The rearrangement uses TRBV2 and TRBJ1-1; D uncertain. CDR3 length: 12 amino acids. Trimming took 6 bases from V and 5 from J, leaving 10 bases between them. Germline V lookup: CDR1 SNHLY, CDR2 FYNNEI. The CDR3 nucleotides are TGTGCCAGCAGCCAAAGCCATACTGAAGCTTTCTTT. Translation gives CASSQSHTEAFF.

The gene calls are TRBV3-1 (or the pseudogene TRBV3-2) and TRBJ1-2; D unresolved. Between the trimmed V and J ends, which lost 3 bases and 5 bases, there was a span of 16 bases. Per germline, CDR1 LGHDT and CDR2 YNNKEL (reference sequence). The length of the CDR3 is 15 residues. CDR3 DNA: TGTGCCAGCAGCCAGGGCCCCGAAACAAATTATGGCTACACCTTC. It yields the protein CASSQGPETNYGYTF.